The 20 T cell receptor beta chains below all came from one sample that was sequenced in a study of blood T cell repertoires in COVID-19. Using immunoSEQ multiplex PCR, the repertoire was profiled, and TCRdb retains in-frame clones only, with some absent. The sample lists about 250,000 clones; around nine tenths were seen once. Sequenced sample: peripheral blood. These TCRs come from an older man with acute or convalescent COVID-19.

The chain has TRBV21-1 and TRBJ1-4; the table's D call, TRBD1, has no DNA check behind it. TRBV21-1 is classified as a pseudogene. The CDR3 runs to 17 residues. In DNA form, the CDR3 reads TGTGCCAGCAGCCATAATATCCTGACAACAACTAATGAAAAACTGTTTTTT. Translating gives CASSHNILTTTNEKLFF.

The rearrangement joins TRBV3-1 (or the pseudogene TRBV3-2) to TRBJ2-5; 10 nucleotides agree with TRBD1. This CDR3 contains 15 residues. Germline trimming cut 1 base from V and 3 bases from J; bases unmatched to any gene: 2. Per germline, CDR1 LGHDT and CDR2 YNNKEL (reference sequence). Here the CDR3 reads CASSQVGQGEETQYF. The CDR3 coding sequence is TGTGCCAGCAGCCAAGTAGGACAGGGGGAAGAGACCCAGTACTTC.

The chain employs TRBV18 and TRBJ1-5, with D possibly matching TRBD1 (6 bases). The CDR3 extends over 13 amino acids. V shed 6 bases and J shed 6 bases, with 12 bases lying between them. In germline, CDR1 is KGHSH, CDR2 LQKENI. The CDR3 nucleotides read TGTGCCAGCTCGCCTACAGGGATTCAGCCCCAGCATTTT. This gives the protein CASSPTGIQPQHF.

The rearrangement uses TRBV5-1 and TRBJ2-3; TRBD1 matches at 7 bases. CDR3 length: 17 amino acids. Germline V gene lookup returns CDR1 SGHRS and CDR2 YFSETQ. V lost 0 bases to trimming and J lost 1 base; unmatched junction nucleotides: 8. The CDR3 is CASSLDIPGGGTDTQYF. The CDR3 DNA follows: TGCGCCAGCAGCTTGGATATCCCAGGGGGTGGCACAGATACGCAGTATTTT.

V usage is TRBV6-2 or TRBV6-3 and J usage is TRBJ2-2; 8 bases are a match to TRBD2. In germline, CDR1 is MNHEY, CDR2 SVGEGT. This CDR3 spans 15 amino acids. With 4 bases clipped from V and 6 bases from J, the junction kept 7 bases outside the gene matches. The CDR3: CASSSSGLVAGELFF. CDR3 coding DNA: TGTGCCAGCAGTTCATCGGGACTAGTTGCCGGGGAGCTGTTTTTT.

This chain connects TRBV7-9 to TRBJ1-2, with D uncertain. CDR1 is SEHNR and CDR2 is FQNEAQ in the germline V gene (reference sequence). Trimming pared 0 bases from V and 6 bases from J, leaving 11 bases between. The CDR3 runs 14 residues. Here the CDR3 reads CASSLALVTNGYTF. DNA of the CDR3: TGTGCCAGCAGCTTAGCTCTCGTAACTAATGGCTACACCTTC.

The CDR3 DNA follows: TGTGCCAGTAGTATGGCCTCCTCCGAACCAGAGACCCAGTACTTC. It translates to CASSMASSEPETQYF. V is TRBV19 and J is TRBJ2-5; D remains unclear. Trimming stripped 3 bases from V and 4 bases from J, with 15 bases between. From germline, CDR1 is LNHDA and CDR2 SQIVND (reference sequence). The CDR3 contains 15 residues.

This clone appeared a single time. The J gene is TRBJ1-1, the V gene TRBV19; possible D gene TRBD1, 6 bases. The CDR3 runs 13 residues. Germline CDR1 is LNHDA and CDR2 is SQIVND (reference sequence). Trimming left V 1 base short and J 11 bases short, with 14 bases between. The CDR3 DNA follows: TGTGCCAGTAGTATAGGGACAGCTTGGGAGGCTTTCTTT. Amino acid sequence: CASSIGTAWEAFF.

DNA for the CDR3: TGTGCCAGCAGCCCCGCGCCGGGACAGGGCTTGGGGGGCTACACCTTC. This gives the protein CASSPAPGQGLGGYTF. The chain uses TRBV7-2 and TRBJ1-2, with TRBD1 matching over 9 bases. This CDR3 is 16 amino acids long. Germline CDR1 reads SGHTA; CDR2 reads FQGNSA. The V segment lost 5 bases and the J segment 8 bases; nucleotides outside the gene matches: 15. Drawing the rest from reference TRBV7-2 and TRBJ1-2, the complete variable domain is GAGVSQSPSNKVTEKGKDVELRCDPISGHTALYWYRQSLGQGLEFLIYFQGNSAPDKSGLPSDRFSAERTGGSVSTLTIQRTQQEDSAVYLCASSPAPGQGLGGYTFGSGTRLTVV.

The rearrangement joins TRBV9 to TRBJ1-1; D is perhaps TRBD1 (5 bases). Germline lookup yields CDR1 SGDLS and CDR2 YYNGEE. Trimming took 0 bases from V and 1 from J, leaving 13 bases between them. The CDR3 contains 16 residues. In DNA, the CDR3 is TGTGCCAGCAGCGTAGCGGGGGGACTGGCGAACACTGAAGCTTTCTTT. This sequence encodes CASSVAGGLANTEAFF.

The chain recombines TRBV29-1 with TRBJ2-7, with TRBD1 as a possible D gene (6 bases). This CDR3 is built from 13 residues. Germline loops: CDR1 SQVTM, CDR2 ANQGSEA. V was shortened by 4 bases and J by 0 bases, with 10 bases between the two germline ends. The CDR3 loop is CSVGDRLSYEQYF. Written as DNA, the CDR3 is TGCAGCGTTGGCGACAGGCTCTCCTACGAGCAGTACTTC.

The V and J genes are TRBV28 and TRBJ1-3; D unresolved. Germline V gene sequence: CDR1 MDHEN, CDR2 SYDVKM. With 2 bases removed from V and 0 bases from J, the gap between germline ends came to 14 bases. The CDR3 is made up of 17 amino acids. This CDR3 is CASSLGRFSSSGNTIYF. The CDR3 DNA reads TGTGCCAGCAGTTTAGGGAGGTTTTCAAGCTCTGGAAACACCATATATTTT.

This chain connects TRBV7-9 to TRBJ1-2; 7 bases fit TRBD1. The germline V gene has CDR1 SEHNR and CDR2 FQNEAQ (reference sequence). V trimming: 2 bases; J trimming: 6 bases; junction bases outside the gene matches: 9. This CDR3 has 15 amino acids. The CDR3 loop reads CASSLPTTGNDGYTF. DNA for the CDR3: TGTGCCAGCAGCTTACCAACGACAGGGAACGATGGCTACACCTTC. Combining the CDR3 with reference TRBV7-9 and TRBJ1-2 gives the whole variable domain DTGVSQNPRHKITKRGQNVTFRCDPISEHNRLYWYRQTLGQGPEFLTYFQNEAQLEKSRLLSDRFSAERPKGSFSTLEIQRTEQGDSAMYLCASSLPTTGNDGYTFGSGTRLTVV.

This clone was picked up a small number of times. Additional DNA sequences in this sample encode the identical CDR3. The chain is built from TRBV2 and TRBJ2-3; D perhaps matches TRBD1 (6 bases). Per the germline V gene, CDR1 is SNHLY and CDR2 is FYNNEI. The CDR3 extends over 13 amino acids. The CDR3 sequence is CARGGVSTDTQYF. CDR3 coding DNA: TGTGCAAGAGGGGGAGTTAGCACAGATACGCAGTATTTT.

The chain couples TRBV29-1 to TRBJ1-5; D is possibly TRBD1 (5 bases). Germline V gene lookup returns CDR1 SQVTM and CDR2 ANQGSEA. With 4 bases removed from V and 2 bases from J, the gap between germline ends came to 15 bases. CDR3 size: 15 residues. The CDR3 region is CSVAIGASRNQPQHF. In DNA, the CDR3 is TGCAGCGTTGCCATTGGGGCCAGCCGCAATCAGCCCCAGCATTTT. The entire variable domain, with the rest obtained from reference TRBV29-1 and TRBJ1-5, is as follows: SAVISQKPSRDICQRGTSLTIQCQVDSQVTMMFWYRQQPGQSLTLIATANQGSEATYESGFVIDKFPISRPNLTFSTLTVSNMSPEDSSIYLCSVAIGASRNQPQHFGDGTRLSIL.

J is TRBJ2-5 and V is TRBV7-2; 7 nucleotides match TRBD1. There are 14 residues in the CDR3. Germline V lookup: CDR1 SGHTA, CDR2 FQGNSA. Germline trimming cut 2 bases from V and 7 bases from J; bases unmatched to any gene: 7. The CDR3: CASSLLDRAGTQYF. CDR3 sequence (DNA): TGTGCCAGCAGCTTACTTGACAGGGCCGGGACCCAGTACTTC.

The rearrangement uses TRBV5-6 and TRBJ2-7; 7 bases match TRBD1. This CDR3 region has 14 residues. CDR1 and CDR2 (germline): SGHDT, YYEEEE. V was clipped by 0 bases and J by 4 bases; unmatched bases: 4. DNA of the CDR3: TGTGCCAGCAGCTTGGACAGGGGCGGGTACGAGCAGTACTTC. It yields the protein CASSLDRGGYEQYF.

Concerning this clone itself: The same CDR3 is also encoded by other DNA sequences in this sample. This chain links TRBV5-1 with TRBJ2-5; perhaps TRBD1 as D (5 bases). Between the trimmed V and J ends, which lost 0 bases and 1 base, there was a span of 7 bases. The germline gives CDR1 SGHRS, CDR2 YFSETQ. CDR3 length: 14 amino acids. CDR3 coding DNA: TGCGCCAGCAGCTTGGGGGGCCGCCAAGAGACCCAGTACTTC. Protein sequence: CASSLGGRQETQYF.

The chain joins TRBV5-1 to TRBJ1-4; D is perhaps TRBD1 (6 bases). V shed 5 bases and J shed 8 bases, with 16 bases lying between them. Germline lookup yields CDR1 SGHRS and CDR2 YFSETQ. The length of the CDR3 is 14 residues. DNA of the CDR3: TGCGCCAGCAGACCGGGACACGGCGGGGAAAAACTGTTTTTT. Encoded protein: CASRPGHGGEKLFF.

The chain combines TRBV28 with TRBJ2-4; 7 bases fit TRBD1. The trim removed 2 bases at V and 4 bases at J, leaving 5 bases unmatched. CDR1 is MDHEN and CDR2 is SYDVKM in the germline V gene. This CDR3 contains 15 residues. The CDR3 protein is CASSLGSGQKNIQYF. CDR3 bases: TGTGCCAGCAGTTTAGGTTCGGGACAGAAAAACATTCAGTACTTC.